The 8 T cell receptor beta chains presented below share a single source sample, sequenced in a study of T-cell memory formation after mild COVID-19 (TCRdb year 2021). The library came from 5' RACE. TCRdb names Illumina NovaSeq 6000 as the instrument used. TCRdb handled the public reads itself, with Q25 trimming in fastp and clone calling in MiXCR, and kept productive beta chains. Every entry covers one CDR3 protein and lists the most common genes and DNA from its rows. For this sample there are 300,000 to 400,000 distinct CDR3 sequences; under 30% appear just once. Roughly 13% of the sample is taken by the ten largest. Sequenced sample: PBMCs or a T cell subset sorted from them (not recorded which). The receptors originated from an adult woman who had mild COVID-19 (a few samples of this study predate the infection). The sample titles of this study are shuffled in the database, so cell type and time point are left out; the donor was told from shared clones.

The CDR3 DNA reads TGTGCCAGCAGCCGAAGTACCACAGGGCTTAGCTCCTACGAGCAGTACTTC. This sequence encodes CASSRSTTGLSSYEQYF. V usage is TRBV5-5 and J usage is TRBJ2-7; possible D gene TRBD1, 6 bases. This CDR3 comprises 17 residues. With 4 bases removed from V and 0 bases from J, the gap between germline ends came to 20 bases. Germline V gene lookup returns CDR1 SGHKS and CDR2 YYEKEE (reference sequence).

This clonotype has a handful of counts. One end of the junction varies from germline; a read error may be responsible. The rearrangement links TRBV24-1 to TRBJ2-1; D is unresolved. This CDR3 is built from 13 residues. The V gene's germline CDR1 is KGHDR and CDR2 SFDVKD. This chain's CDR3 is CATSGASLPHQTF. Written as DNA, the CDR3 is TGTGCCACCAGTGGGGCTAGTTTGCCCCATCAAACCTTC.

V and J are TRBV20-1 and TRBJ1-3; weak D call: TRBD1 (6 bases). The CDR3 sequence is 12 residues long. CDR1 is DFQATT and CDR2 is SNEGSKA in the germline V gene (reference sequence). Trimming pared 6 bases from V and 1 base from J, leaving 7 bases between. The CDR3 sequence is CSAGGSGNTIYF. The CDR3 DNA sequence: TGCAGTGCAGGGGGATCTGGAAACACCATATATTTT.

In its sample, this clonotype was seen a few times. CDR3 protein: CASSLGTTPPETQYF. CDR3 coding DNA: TGTGCCAGCAGCTTAGGGACTACCCCCCCGGAGACCCAGTACTTC. The chain couples TRBV5-5 to TRBJ2-5; 7 bases map to TRBD2. V trimming: 2 bases; J trimming: 5 bases; junction bases outside the gene matches: 9. Germline values: CDR1 SGHKS, CDR2 YYEKEE (reference sequence). This CDR3 is 15 amino acids long.

The chain joins TRBV18 to TRBJ2-3; D is unclear. Germline values: CDR1 KGHSH, CDR2 LQKENI. The V gene lost 3 bases and the J gene lost 0 bases, with 13 bases spanning the gap. The CDR3 runs 16 residues. CDR3 nucleotide sequence: TGTGCCAGCTCACCCTACGACGTACAGAGCACAGATACGCAGTATTTT. This translates into CASSPYDVQSTDTQYF.

The chain employs TRBV4-2 and TRBJ1-1; D possibly corresponds to TRBD1 (5 bases). CDR3 length: 14 residues. Trimming took off 6 bases at V and 3 bases at J, with 14 bases between the two ends. Germline V gene lookup returns CDR1 LGHNA and CDR2 YNFKEQ. The CDR3 DNA sequence: TGTGCCAGCAGGGACATTTATGAGTACACTGAAGCTTTCTTT. Protein: CASRDIYEYTEAFF.

The table lists this clonotype with a few counts. This sequence joins TRBV6-2 or TRBV6-3 and TRBJ2-1; 7 nucleotides agree with TRBD1. This CDR3 has 15 amino acids. Trimming took 4 bases from V and 5 from J; bases not matched to a gene: 8. Germline V CDR1 and CDR2: MNHEY, SVGEGT. CDR3 bases: TGTGCCAGCAGTTCAACCGGGACAGCCAACAATGAGCAGTTCTTC. Its translation: CASSSTGTANNEQFF.

There are a few counts of this clonotype. The rearrangement links TRBV4-2 to TRBJ2-2; the D gene is possibly TRBD1 (5 bases). Germline lookup yields CDR1 LGHNA and CDR2 YNFKEQ. Trimming pared 4 bases from V and 7 bases from J, leaving 19 bases between. The CDR3 has 16 residues. The CDR3 region has the DNA TGTGCCAGCAGCCGGGTCGGGCAGGGTCCCAACGGGGAGCTGTTTTTT. Translated, it gives CASSRVGQGPNGELFF.